The 15 T cell receptor beta chains presented below share a single source sample, sequenced in a study of PD-1 blockade in classical Hodgkin lymphoma. After autologous stem cell transplantation all patients relapsed, and prior brentuximab vedotin exposure differed between cohorts. CD8+ T cell isolation from thawed PBMCs was performed by magnetic negative selection. Sequenced by immunoSEQ multiplex PCR; TCRdb stores in-frame clones only, minus some. The sample has around 4,400 clones, 77% seen once. The sample in question was CD8+ T cells from blood, obtained at baseline. The receptor source for this set is a human donor with classical Hodgkin lymphoma.

The chain has TRBV29-1 and TRBJ2-7; 7 bases fit TRBD1. Germline-derived CDR1 and CDR2 are SQVTM and ANQGSEA. Trimming cost V 6 bases and J 3 bases; bases outside gene matches: 11. This CDR3 is built from 14 residues. The CDR3 bases are TGCAGCGTACTACAGAACAGGGGTATCTACGAGCAGTACTTC. Translation gives CSVLQNRGIYEQYF.

The CDR3 reads CASSVDLGAAYNEQFF. The CDR3 coding sequence is TGTGCCAGCAGCGTAGACTTGGGGGCGGCCTACAATGAGCAGTTCTTC. J is TRBJ2-1 and V is TRBV9, with D possibly matching TRBD1 (6 bases). Trimming took off 0 bases at V and 2 bases at J, with 12 bases between the two ends. The CDR3 is made up of 16 amino acids. The germline gives CDR1 SGDLS, CDR2 YYNGEE. Together with reference TRBV9 and TRBJ2-1, the CDR3 gives the full variable domain: DSGVTQTPKHLITATGQRVTLRCSPRSGDLSVYWYQQSLDQGLQFLIQYYNGEERAKGNILERFSAQQFPDLHSELNLSSLELGDSALYFCASSVDLGAAYNEQFFGPGTRLTVL.

The chain joins TRBV28 to TRBJ2-7; D unclear. The germline V and J ends were trimmed by 3 bases and 3 bases, with 15 bases remaining between them. This CDR3 has 15 amino acids. From germline, CDR1 is MDHEN and CDR2 SYDVKM. CDR3 sequence reads: CASSFLRGKNYEQYF. In nucleotides, the CDR3 is TGTGCCAGCAGTTTTTTACGCGGTAAAAACTACGAGCAGTACTTC. The full variable domain, its missing parts supplied by reference TRBV28 and TRBJ2-7, is DVKVTQSSRYLVKRTGEKVFLECVQDMDHENMFWYRQDPGLGLRLIYFSYDVKMKEKGDIPEGYSVSREKKERFSLILESASTNQTSMYLCASSFLRGKNYEQYFGPGTRLTVT.

The gene calls are TRBV5-1 and TRBJ2-5, with 8 bases lining up with TRBD1. The CDR3 totals 13 residues. V shed 5 bases, J shed 3 bases, and the junction held 3 bases outside the gene matches. The germline CDR1 and CDR2 sequences are SGHRS and YFSETQ. The CDR3 spells CASRETGEETQYF. The DNA for the CDR3 is TGCGCCAGCAGGGAGACAGGGGAAGAGACCCAGTACTTC.

This chain uses TRBV7-2 with TRBJ1-6; maybe TRBD1 (5 bases). Germline V gene lookup returns CDR1 SGHTA and CDR2 FQGNSA. Deletions cut 4 bases from V and 6 bases from J, with 10 bases between. The CDR3 extends over 14 amino acids. Written as DNA, the CDR3 is TGTGCCAGCAGCTCGGGACGGGCTAATTCACCCCTCCACTTT. Amino acids: CASSSGRANSPLHF.

The genes are TRBV9 and TRBJ2-3; TRBD2 agrees at 8 bases. V was clipped by 0 bases and J by 2 bases; unmatched bases: 5. This CDR3 is built from 16 residues. Germline CDR1 and CDR2: SGDLS and YYNGEE. CDR3 nucleotides: TGTGCCAGCAGCGTAGTGGGTAGCGGGACCACAGATACGCAGTATTTT. Translation gives CASSVVGSGTTDTQYF.

The genes are TRBV7-3 and TRBJ2-3, with 10 bases that match TRBD1. The CDR3 length is 14 residues. Germline values: CDR1 SGHTA, CDR2 FQGTGA. Trimming removed 4 bases from V and 5 bases from J; junction bases left unmatched: 3. The CDR3 bases are TGTGCCAGCAGCTGGGGACAGGGGAGAGATACGCAGTATTTT. The encoded protein is CASSWGQGRDTQYF.

With regard to this clone: At the DNA level, this CDR3 is encoded by other sequences in the same sample as well. CDR3 sequence reads: CASSVQGYGYTF. For the CDR3, the DNA is TGTGCCAGCAGCGTTCAGGGGTATGGCTACACCTTC. This chain uses TRBV9 with TRBJ1-2, with TRBD1 as a possible D gene (6 bases). V shed 2 bases and J shed 5 bases, with 7 bases lying between them. This CDR3 is 12 amino acids long. The germline gives CDR1 SGDLS, CDR2 YYNGEE. Complete variable domain (other parts from reference TRBV9 and TRBJ1-2): DSGVTQTPKHLITATGQRVTLRCSPRSGDLSVYWYQQSLDQGLQFLIQYYNGEERAKGNILERFSAQQFPDLHSELNLSSLELGDSALYFCASSVQGYGYTFGSGTRLTVV.

This clone was found a few times. The V and J genes are TRBV5-1 and TRBJ1-5, with TRBD1 matching 9 bases. Trimming removed 0 bases from V and 6 bases from J; junction bases left unmatched: 4. The CDR3 extends over 15 amino acids. The germline gives CDR1 SGHRS, CDR2 YFSETQ. The CDR3 sequence: CASSLGTGVGQPQHF. The CDR3 nucleotides are TGCGCCAGCAGCTTGGGGACAGGGGTTGGTCAGCCCCAGCATTTT.

A few counts support this clone. The rearrangement uses TRBV16 and TRBJ1-1; 8 bases agree with TRBD1. This CDR3 has 14 amino acids. Losses at the gene ends were 3 bases for V and 3 bases for J; bases not matched to a gene: 3. Germline V gene sequence: CDR1 KGHSY, CDR2 FQNENV. The CDR3 protein is CASSHSGGYTEAFF. In DNA form, the CDR3 reads TGTGCCAGCAGCCATTCAGGGGGCTACACTGAAGCTTTCTTT.

The chain joins TRBV5-4 to TRBJ2-7; D remains unclear. The V end was cut by 4 bases, the J end by 2 bases, with 10 bases between. This CDR3 spans 13 amino acids. From germline, CDR1 is SGHNT and CDR2 YYREEE (reference sequence). The CDR3 region has the DNA TGTGCCAGCAGCCCTGGCACGACCTACGAGCAGTACTTC. Protein product: CASSPGTTYEQYF.

The chain couples TRBV28 to TRBJ2-7; D possibly corresponds to TRBD1 (6 bases). Looked up from germline, CDR1 is MDHEN and CDR2 is SYDVKM. This CDR3 comprises 15 residues. V lost 4 bases and J lost 2, with 15 bases in between. CDR3 region: CASSSLWGQPYEQYF. In DNA form, the CDR3 reads TGTGCCAGCAGTTCCCTATGGGGGCAGCCCTACGAGCAGTACTTC.

This clone has a single count. The chain couples TRBV28 to TRBJ1-1; 7 bases are a match to TRBD1. The V segment lost 4 bases and the J segment 8 bases; nucleotides outside the gene matches: 4. CDR3 size: 12 residues. Per the germline V gene, CDR1 is MDHEN and CDR2 is SYDVKM. The CDR3 region is CASSSPDREAFF. CDR3 DNA sequence: TGTGCCAGCAGTTCTCCGGACAGGGAAGCTTTCTTT. Drawing the rest from reference TRBV28 and TRBJ1-1, the complete variable domain is DVKVTQSSRYLVKRTGEKVFLECVQDMDHENMFWYRQDPGLGLRLIYFSYDVKMKEKGDIPEGYSVSREKKERFSLILESASTNQTSMYLCASSSPDREAFFGQGTRLTVV.

In this sample, this clone is medium-sized (0.01 to 0.1%). The CDR3 loop reads CASSPWGDSYEQYF. The CDR3 region has the DNA TGTGCCAGCAGCCCTTGGGGGGACTCTTACGAGCAGTACTTC. The V call is TRBV9, the J call TRBJ2-7; perhaps TRBD2 as D (6 bases). The CDR3 covers 14 residues. V shed 4 bases and J shed 4 bases, with 15 bases lying between them. Germline CDR1 is SGDLS and CDR2 is YYNGEE.

This clone showed up just once. The CDR3 region is CAWEGLAENYEQYF. The CDR3 nucleotides read TGTGCCTGGGAGGGACTAGCGGAAAACTACGAGCAGTACTTC. This chain joins TRBV30 and TRBJ2-7; the match to TRBD2 covers 11 bases. CDR1 is GTSNPN and CDR2 is SVGIG in the germline V gene (reference sequence). There are 14 residues in the CDR3. V lost 5 bases, J lost 3 bases, and 6 bases stayed unmatched.